This passage covers 3 T cell receptor beta chains from one sample sequenced in a study of prognosis after radiotherapy for stage I lung cancer. By two-round multiplex PCR, the TCR beta CDR3 was amplified from genomic DNA. Round one of PCR was performed, and it used primers specific to each TRBV and TRBJ gene. In TCRdb, the multiplex PCR reads were re-called with MiXCR into one record per CDR3 protein. The top ten hold less than 30% of the sample, which has some 38,000 distinct CDR3 sequences, approximately 25% seen once. Sequenced here: PBMCs, sampled before or after stereotactic body radiation therapy (not recorded which). The receptors originated from a donor of 50 years or more with non-small cell lung cancer.

This clonotype was counted only a few times. A far more abundant clone sits one base away, making this likely a read error. The chain combines TRBV6-2 or TRBV6-3 with TRBJ2-7, with 9 bases fitting TRBD1. Germline trimming cut 3 bases from V and 4 bases from J; bases unmatched to any gene: 7. CDR3 length: 15 amino acids. The germline gives CDR1 MNHEY, CDR2 SVGEGT. The CDR3 loop is CASSYIGTGKYEQYF. For the CDR3, the DNA is TGTGCCAGCAGTTATATCGGGACAGGGAAATACGAGCAGTACTTC.

As regards this clonotype: A clone one base away is much larger, so this may be a read error. The chain is built from TRBV6-1 and TRBJ1-1; D is uncertain. The CDR3 runs to 13 residues. Germline-derived CDR1 and CDR2 are MNHNS and SASEGT. The CDR3 sequence is CASSEAVNTEALF. For the CDR3, the DNA is TGTGCCAGCAGTGAAGCAGTGAACACTGAAGCTTTATTT.

The V gene is TRBV12-5, the J gene TRBJ2-7; a weak D match, TRBD1 (6 bases). The V end was cut by 2 bases, the J end by 3 bases, with 23 bases between. The CDR3 has 18 residues. Germline-derived CDR1 and CDR2 are LGHNT and FRNRAP. DNA for the CDR3: TGTGCTAGTGGTTTGCGCCTCAGCGACAGGTTCGGGTTCTACGAGCAGTACTTC. It encodes CASGLRLSDRFGFYEQYF.